Presented here are 11 T cell receptor beta chains from one specimen sequenced in a study of cytomegalovirus exposure and HLA in healthy donors. Assay: immunoSEQ multiplex PCR; the TCRdb copy retains only in-frame clones and omits some. The sample records some 120,000 clones, 85% to 90% being singletons. The sequencing sample was made of PBMCs. All receptors derive from a woman in her thirties in good health and CMV-seronegative.

The V gene is TRBV15, the J gene TRBJ1-5, with D possibly matching TRBD1 (6 bases). Germline-derived CDR1 and CDR2 are LNHNV and YYDKDF (reference sequence). This CDR3 spans 14 amino acids. V lost 2 bases to trimming and J lost 4 bases, with 9 bases between them. CDR3 nucleotide sequence: TGTGCCACCAGCAGACGTCAGGGGAATCAGCCCCAGCATTTT. This sequence encodes CATSRRQGNQPQHF.

In this sample, this clone turned up once. The chain joins TRBV6-5 to TRBJ1-2; tentatively, D is TRBD1 (5 bases). Trimming removed 6 bases from V and 7 bases from J, with 12 bases in between. Germline CDR1 and CDR2: MNHEY and SVGAGI. The CDR3 has 12 residues. CDR3 protein: CASSLPGGGYTF. CDR3 coding DNA: TGTGCCAGCAGCTTACCCGGGGGTGGCTACACCTTC.

CDR3 nucleotides: TGTGCCAGCAGCTTCCGAGGTAACGCTGAAGCTTTCTTT. Translated, it gives CASSFRGNAEAFF. V gene TRBV11-2 combines with J gene TRBJ1-1, with D hard to call. Germline assignment: CDR1 SGHAT and CDR2 FQNNGV. Deletions cut 3 bases from V and 6 bases from J, with 11 bases between. The CDR3 totals 13 residues. Complete variable domain (other parts from reference TRBV11-2 and TRBJ1-1): EAGVAQSPRYKIIEKRQSVAFWCNPISGHATLYWYQQILGQGPKLLIQFQNNGVVDDSQLPKDRFSAERLKGVDSTLKIQPAKLEDSAVYLCASSFRGNAEAFFGQGTRLTVV.

This clone has only a few counts. The V gene is TRBV5-4, the J gene TRBJ1-6; the D gene is possibly TRBD1 (5 bases). The germline V and J ends were trimmed by 0 bases and 10 bases, with 11 bases remaining between them. Germline-derived CDR1 and CDR2 are SGHNT and YYREEE (reference sequence). This CDR3 is built from 14 residues. The CDR3 spells CASSLDRSSSPLHF. CDR3 DNA: TGTGCCAGCAGCTTGGACAGGTCCTCCTCACCCCTCCACTTT.

The chain uses TRBV4-3 and TRBJ2-7, with a weak D call TRBD2 (5 bases). V was shortened by 1 base and J by 2 bases, with 9 bases between the two germline ends. The CDR3 length is 14 residues. The germline V gene encodes CDR1 LGHNA and CDR2 YSLEER. The CDR3 is CASSQGGRTYEQYF. The CDR3 DNA follows: TGCGCCAGCAGCCAAGGAGGGCGGACCTACGAGCAGTACTTC.

This chain joins TRBV27 and TRBJ2-2, with TRBD2 identical over 7 bases. J gave up 4 bases and V 5 bases, and 4 bases lay outside the gene matches. The CDR3 consists of 14 residues. Germline V gives CDR1 MNHEY, CDR2 SMNVEV (reference sequence). CDR3 amino acids: CASSAGDSTGELFF. The CDR3 DNA sequence: TGTGCCAGCAGTGCGGGGGATTCCACCGGGGAGCTGTTTTTT.

On this clone: The junction departs from the called germline gene at one end, perhaps through a read error. The rearrangement joins TRBV6-5 to TRBJ2-5; D remains ambiguous. Germline-derived CDR1 and CDR2 are MNHEY and SVGAGI. This CDR3 is built from 12 residues. The CDR3 DNA sequence: TGTGCCGGCAGTTACACCGGAGAGACCCAGTACTTC. Protein sequence: CAGSYTGETQYF.

The rearrangement joins TRBV5-1 to TRBJ2-5; 9 nucleotides line up with TRBD1. This CDR3 spans 13 amino acids. Germline values: CDR1 SGHRS, CDR2 YFSETQ. With 3 bases clipped from V and 4 bases from J, the junction kept 1 base outside the gene matches. CDR3 bases: TGCGCCAGCAGCTGGGACAGGGTAGAGACCCAGTACTTC. Its protein product is CASSWDRVETQYF.

The CDR3 here is CASSPWAGANYGYTF. Written as DNA, the CDR3 is TGTGCCAGCAGCCCATGGGCGGGGGCGAACTATGGCTACACCTTC. V is TRBV7-6 and J is TRBJ1-2, with a weak D call TRBD1 (6 bases). Between the trimmed V and J ends, which lost 5 bases and 2 bases, there was a span of 15 bases. Looked up from germline, CDR1 is SGHVS and CDR2 is FNYEAQ. The CDR3 has 15 amino acids.

V is TRBV6-5 and J is TRBJ1-1; the D gene is possibly TRBD1 (5 bases). The CDR3 totals 12 residues. The germline CDR1 and CDR2 sequences are MNHEY and SVGAGI. The germline V and J ends were trimmed by 2 bases and 7 bases, with 8 bases remaining between them. CDR3 sequence: CASSYPDSEAFF. The DNA for the CDR3 is TGTGCCAGCAGTTACCCAGACAGTGAAGCTTTCTTT.

This sequence joins TRBV5-6 and TRBJ2-5, with a possible D match to TRBD2 (5 bases). Germline CDR1 and CDR2: SGHDT and YYEEEE. This CDR3 spans 13 amino acids. V lost 2 bases, J lost 9 bases, and 14 bases lay in between. DNA for the CDR3: TGTGCCAGCAGCTTAGAGGGAGATGGGGCCCAGTACTTC. Residues: CASSLEGDGAQYF.